The T cell receptor (beta chain) described here comes from a study of shared clonotypes between healthy human individuals. About the study: Ranging from 18 to 49 in age, donors were a couple of women and a few men.

TCRdb's copy holds only in-frame clones and misses some; the assay was immunoSEQ multiplex PCR. The table shows about 110,000 clones, with around 64% occurring only once. Note on this clone: The antigen remains undetermined.

Broader study findings: The study generally estimated greater richness for naive than memory subsets.

Combination of CD45RO+ cells with CCR7-negative CD45RA+ TemRA cells was used for CD8 memory. Per the germline V gene, CDR1 is MGHDK and CDR2 is SYGVNS. The CDR3 loop spans 17 amino acids. The V end was cut by 3 bases, the J end by 5 bases, with 23 bases between. This clonotype was obtained from a woman in her 30s in good health. V is TRBV25-1 and J is TRBJ2-7; D is unclear. What was sequenced was memory CD8+ T cells sorted from blood. The sample's subset: CD45RO+ cells pooled with CCR7-negative TemRA cells. CDR3 coding DNA: TGTGCCAGCAGTGATGGCCCGGAGACTCCATTACTCAACGAGCAGTACTTC. This translates into CASSDGPETPLLNEQYF.